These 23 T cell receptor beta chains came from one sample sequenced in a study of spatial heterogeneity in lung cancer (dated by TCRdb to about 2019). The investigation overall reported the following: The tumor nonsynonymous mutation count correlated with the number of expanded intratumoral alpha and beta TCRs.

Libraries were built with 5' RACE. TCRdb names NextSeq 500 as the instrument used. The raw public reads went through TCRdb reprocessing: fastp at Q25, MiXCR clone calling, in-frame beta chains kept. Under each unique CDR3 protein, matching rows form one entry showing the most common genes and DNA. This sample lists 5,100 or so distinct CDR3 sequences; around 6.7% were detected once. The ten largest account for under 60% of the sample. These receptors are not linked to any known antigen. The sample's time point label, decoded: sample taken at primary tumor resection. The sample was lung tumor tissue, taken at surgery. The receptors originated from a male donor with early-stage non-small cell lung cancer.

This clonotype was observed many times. This CDR3 reads CASSQEGVGETQYF. Here the CDR3 DNA reads TGCGCCAGCAGCCAAGAGGGGGTTGGAGAGACCCAGTACTTC. The rearrangement uses TRBV4-1 and TRBJ2-5; the D call may be TRBD1 or TRBD2 (5 bases each). V lost 0 bases and J 4 bases, leaving 9 bases between the germline ends. The CDR3 extends over 14 amino acids. From germline, CDR1 is MGHRA and CDR2 YSYEKL.

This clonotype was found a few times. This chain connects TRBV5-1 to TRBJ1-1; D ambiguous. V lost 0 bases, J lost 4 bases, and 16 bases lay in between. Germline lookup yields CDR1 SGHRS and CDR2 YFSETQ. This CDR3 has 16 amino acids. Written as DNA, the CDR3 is TGCGCCAGCAGCTTGGAGGCAGGAGGGATTGGCACTGAAGCTTTCTTT. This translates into CASSLEAGGIGTEAFF.

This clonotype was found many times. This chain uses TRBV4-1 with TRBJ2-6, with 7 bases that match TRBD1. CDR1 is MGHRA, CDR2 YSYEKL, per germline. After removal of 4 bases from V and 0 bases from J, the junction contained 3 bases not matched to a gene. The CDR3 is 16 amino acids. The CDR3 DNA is TGCGCCAGCAGCCCGGGACAGTTCTCTGGGGCCAACGTCCTGACTTTC. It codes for CASSPGQFSGANVLTF.

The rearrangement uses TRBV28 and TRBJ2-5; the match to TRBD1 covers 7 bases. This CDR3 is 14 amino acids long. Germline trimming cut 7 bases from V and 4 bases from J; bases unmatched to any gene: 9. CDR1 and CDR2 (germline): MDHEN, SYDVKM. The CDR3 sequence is CASNRQGGGETQYF. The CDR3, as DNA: TGTGCCAGCAACCGACAGGGTGGCGGAGAGACCCAGTACTTC.

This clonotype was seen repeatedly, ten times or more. CDR3 DNA sequence: TGTGCCAGCTACCAGTTGACAGTGAGGGACCACGAGCAGTACTTC. This encodes CASYQLTVRDHEQYF. The chain is built from TRBV7-9 and TRBJ2-7; D tentatively fits TRBD1 or TRBD2 (5 bases each). Trimming removed 8 bases from V and 5 bases from J, with 22 bases in between. Germline V gene lookup returns CDR1 SEHNR and CDR2 FQNEAQ (reference sequence). The CDR3 runs 15 residues.

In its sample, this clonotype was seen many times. CDR3 nucleotides: TGTGCCAGCAGCCAAGATCAGGGGTCGGCGGGGACTGAAGCTTTCTTT. This sequence encodes CASSQDQGSAGTEAFF. The genes are TRBV7-9 and TRBJ1-1, with D possibly matching TRBD1 (6 bases). Germline V gene data show CDR1 as SEHNR and CDR2 as FQNEAQ (reference sequence). Trimming stripped 5 bases from V and 5 bases from J, with 21 bases between. The CDR3 length is 16 residues.

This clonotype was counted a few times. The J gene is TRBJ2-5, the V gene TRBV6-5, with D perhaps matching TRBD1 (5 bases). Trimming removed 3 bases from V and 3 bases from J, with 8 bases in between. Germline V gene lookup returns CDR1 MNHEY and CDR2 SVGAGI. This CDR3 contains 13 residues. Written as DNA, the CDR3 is TGTGCCAGCAGTTATGGCAGGGAAGAGACCCAGTACTTC. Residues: CASSYGREETQYF.

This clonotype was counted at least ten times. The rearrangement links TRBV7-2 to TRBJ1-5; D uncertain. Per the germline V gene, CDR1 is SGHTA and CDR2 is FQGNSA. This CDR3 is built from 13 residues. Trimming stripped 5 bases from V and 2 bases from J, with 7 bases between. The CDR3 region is CASSRYGNQPQHF. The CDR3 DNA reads TGTGCCAGCAGCCGGTACGGCAATCAGCCCCAGCATTTT.

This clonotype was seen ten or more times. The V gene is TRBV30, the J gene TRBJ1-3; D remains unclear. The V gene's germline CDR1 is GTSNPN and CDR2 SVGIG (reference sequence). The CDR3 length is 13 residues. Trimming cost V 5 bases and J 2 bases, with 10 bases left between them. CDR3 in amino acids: CAWAIGTGNTIYF. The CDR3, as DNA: TGTGCCTGGGCCATAGGCACTGGAAACACCATATATTTT.

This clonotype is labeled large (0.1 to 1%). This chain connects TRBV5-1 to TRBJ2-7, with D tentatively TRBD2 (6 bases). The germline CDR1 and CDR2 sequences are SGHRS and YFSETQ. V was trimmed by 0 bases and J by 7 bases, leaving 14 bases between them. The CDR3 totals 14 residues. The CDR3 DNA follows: TGCGCCAGCAGCTTGGGAGGAATAGGGAGGGAGCAGTACTTC. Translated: CASSLGGIGREQYF.

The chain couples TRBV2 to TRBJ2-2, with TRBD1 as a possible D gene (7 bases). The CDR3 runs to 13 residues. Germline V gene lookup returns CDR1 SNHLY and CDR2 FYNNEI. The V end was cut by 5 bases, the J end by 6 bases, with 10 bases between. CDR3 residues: CASSIRGAGELFF. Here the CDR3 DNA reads TGTGCCAGCAGTATCAGGGGGGCCGGGGAGCTGTTTTTT. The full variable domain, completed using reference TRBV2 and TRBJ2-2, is EPEVTQTPSHQVTQMGQEVILRCVPISNHLYFYWYRQILGQKVEFLVSFYNNEISEKSEIFDDQFSVERPDGSNFTLKIRSTKLEDSAMYFCASSIRGAGELFFGEGSRLTVL.

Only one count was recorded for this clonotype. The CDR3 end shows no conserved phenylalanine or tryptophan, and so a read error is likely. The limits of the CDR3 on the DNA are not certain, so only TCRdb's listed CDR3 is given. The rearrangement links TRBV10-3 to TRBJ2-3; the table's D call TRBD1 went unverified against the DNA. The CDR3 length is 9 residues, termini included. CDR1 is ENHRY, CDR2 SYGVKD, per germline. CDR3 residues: CAIREGVYI.

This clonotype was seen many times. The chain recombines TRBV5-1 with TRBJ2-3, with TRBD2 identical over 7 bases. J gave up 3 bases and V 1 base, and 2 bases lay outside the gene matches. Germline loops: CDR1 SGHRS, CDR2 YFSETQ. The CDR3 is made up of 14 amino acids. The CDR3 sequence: CASSLQGGTDTQYF. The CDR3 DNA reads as TGCGCCAGCAGCTTGCAGGGAGGGACAGATACGCAGTATTTT. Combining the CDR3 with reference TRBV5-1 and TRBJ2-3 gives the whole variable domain KAGVTQTPRYLIKTRGQQVTLSCSPISGHRSVSWYQQTPGQGLQFLFEYFSETQRNKGNFPGRFSGRQFSNSRSEMNVSTLELGDSALYLCASSLQGGTDTQYFGPGTRLTVL.

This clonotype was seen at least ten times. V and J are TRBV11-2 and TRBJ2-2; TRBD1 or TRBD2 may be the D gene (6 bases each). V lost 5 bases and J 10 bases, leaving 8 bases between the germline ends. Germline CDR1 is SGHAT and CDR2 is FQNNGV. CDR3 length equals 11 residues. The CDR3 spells CASSPGAELFF. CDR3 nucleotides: TGTGCCAGCAGCCCGGGGGCGGAGCTGTTTTTT.

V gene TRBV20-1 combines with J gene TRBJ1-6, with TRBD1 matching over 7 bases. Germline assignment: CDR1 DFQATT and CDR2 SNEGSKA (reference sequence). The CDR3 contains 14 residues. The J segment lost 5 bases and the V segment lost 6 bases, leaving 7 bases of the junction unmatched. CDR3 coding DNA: TGCAGTGCCGAGAGGGACAGCAATAATTCACCCCTCCACTTT. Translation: CSAERDSNNSPLHF.

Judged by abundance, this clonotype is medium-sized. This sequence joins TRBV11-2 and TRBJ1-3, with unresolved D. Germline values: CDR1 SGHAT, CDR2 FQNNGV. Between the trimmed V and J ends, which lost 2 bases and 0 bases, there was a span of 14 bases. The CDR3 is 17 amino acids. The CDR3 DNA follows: TGTGCCAGCAGCTTACTCGGACCCGATTACTCTGGAAACACCATATATTTT. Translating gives CASSLLGPDYSGNTIYF.

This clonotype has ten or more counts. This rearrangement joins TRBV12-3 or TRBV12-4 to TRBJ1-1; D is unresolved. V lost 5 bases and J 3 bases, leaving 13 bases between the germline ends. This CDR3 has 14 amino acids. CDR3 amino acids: CASSQRVSDTEAFF. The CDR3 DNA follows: TGTGCCAGCAGTCAAAGGGTCTCGGACACTGAAGCTTTCTTT.

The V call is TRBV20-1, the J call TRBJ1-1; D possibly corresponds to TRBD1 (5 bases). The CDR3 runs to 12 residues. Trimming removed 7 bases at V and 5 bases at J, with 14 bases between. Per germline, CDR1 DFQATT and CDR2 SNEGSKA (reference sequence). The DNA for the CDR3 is TGCAGTGGACGAAGGGACGAAACTGAAGCTTTCTTT. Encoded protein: CSGRRDETEAFF.

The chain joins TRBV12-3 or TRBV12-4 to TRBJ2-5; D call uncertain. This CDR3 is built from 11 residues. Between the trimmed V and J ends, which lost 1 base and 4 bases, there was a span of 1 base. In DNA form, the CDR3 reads TGTGCCAGCAGTTTAGGAGAGACCCAGTACTTC. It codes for CASSLGETQYF.

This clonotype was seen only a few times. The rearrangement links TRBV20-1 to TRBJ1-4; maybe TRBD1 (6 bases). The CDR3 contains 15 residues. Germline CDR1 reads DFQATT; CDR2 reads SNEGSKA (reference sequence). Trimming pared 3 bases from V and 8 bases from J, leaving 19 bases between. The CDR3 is CSARNPGALGEKLFF. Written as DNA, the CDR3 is TGCAGTGCTAGGAACCCAGGGGCGCTAGGGGAAAAACTGTTTTTT.

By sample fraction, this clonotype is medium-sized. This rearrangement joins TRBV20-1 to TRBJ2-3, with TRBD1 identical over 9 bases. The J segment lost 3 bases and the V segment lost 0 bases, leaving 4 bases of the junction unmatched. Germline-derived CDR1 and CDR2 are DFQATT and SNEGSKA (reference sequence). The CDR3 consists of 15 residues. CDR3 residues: CSARDRDRATDTQYF. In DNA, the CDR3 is TGCAGTGCTAGAGATAGGGACAGGGCAACAGATACGCAGTATTTT.

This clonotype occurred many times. The CDR3 DNA sequence: TGTGCCAGCTCACCATGGACTAACTATGGCTACACCTTC. Translated: CASSPWTNYGYTF. The chain couples TRBV18 to TRBJ1-2; D call uncertain. V was pared by 2 bases and J by 0 bases, with 4 bases between. The CDR3 length is 13 residues. The V gene's germline CDR1 is KGHSH and CDR2 LQKENI.

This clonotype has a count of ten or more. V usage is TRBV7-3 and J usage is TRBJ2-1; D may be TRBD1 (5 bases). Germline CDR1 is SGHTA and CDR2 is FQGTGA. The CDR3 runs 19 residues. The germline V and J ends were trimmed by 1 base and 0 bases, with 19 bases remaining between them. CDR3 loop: CASSLKGGAYTSSYNEQFF. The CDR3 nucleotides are TGTGCCAGCAGCTTAAAAGGTGGGGCATATACGAGCTCCTACAATGAGCAGTTCTTC.